Sequencing of this T cell receptor (beta chain) was carried out in a study of OX40 agonist ivuxolimab in advanced cancers. Background for the entire study: Ivuxolimab, which targeted the costimulatory receptor OX40 (CD134), was an agonistic, fully human IgG2 monoclonal antibody. The paper covers the monotherapy dose-escalation part of the phase I ivuxolimab trial, which included N of about 50 patients. The point of sequencing TCRbeta in the periphery was to test whether ivuxolimab changed TCR sequence diversity and drove clonal T-cell expansion. Prior anti-PD-1, anti-PD-L1 or anti-CTLA-4 therapy was permitted, and checkpoint inhibitors had been received by roughly two fifths of dose-escalation patients. Three dose-escalation patients achieved partial responses, one with hepatocellular carcinoma and two with cutaneous melanoma. Among the 52 dose-escalation patients, around 19 had hepatocellular carcinoma, 15 or so melanoma, 9 renal cell carcinoma and 9 head and neck cancer. Intravenous ivuxolimab was administered to patients every 2 weeks at six dose levels: 0.01, 0.1, 0.3, 1.5, 3 and 10 mg/kg. The dose-escalation cohort was around 84% male with a mean age of roughly 60 years, ranging from about 23 to 85.

Patients with a history of autoimmune disease or receiving systemic immunosuppression were excluded from the trial. Peripheral blood for TCR sequencing was drawn from every dose cohort at baseline, at cycle 4 day 1 and at cycle 7 day 1. The samples were taken from a phase I, first-in-human, multicenter, open-label dose-escalation trial of ivuxolimab. The trial enrolled adults with locally advanced or metastatic head and neck squamous cell, hepatocellular, melanoma or renal cell carcinoma. Before TCR sequencing, CD4+ and CD8+ T cells were separately sorted from peripheral blood. For this clone: Its antigen is currently not known. No base-level quality is on record; no much larger clone is a single base apart.

For sequencing of the TCRbeta CDR3 region, genomic DNA was extracted from the sorted cells. TCRbeta CDR3 regions were sequenced using the immunoSEQ Assay. Not all clones reach the TCRdb copy of this immuneACCESS table, which keeps in-frame sequences only. Checked studies attribute under half of the gap to unresolved V genes and leave the rest unexplained. This sample is represented by some 51,000 clones; around 77% of them were singletons. 2% of the sample goes to the ten largest clones. From a lookup of the germline V gene, CDR1 and CDR2 are MNHNS and SASEGT. CDR3 length: 12 amino acids, cysteine to phenylalanine. The kept DNA is CDR3 alone, 36 bases in frame from the first base. V trim: 5 bases; J trim: 12 bases; unmatched bases: 9. General study outcomes and caveats: Low levels of normalized T-cell clonal expansion were also seen in some patients who did not respond. At doses from 0.1 to 3.0 mg/kg, clonal expansion was seen in both CD4+ and CD8+ blood T cells between baseline and week 6. After ivuxolimab, expanded clones were on average more numerous among CD8+ T cells than among CD4+ T cells. Which antigens the clonally expanded peripheral T cells were specific for was not determined. In partial responders in the 0.1-3.0 mg/kg groups, normalized peripheral clonal expansion was found to be among the lowest, especially among CD8+ T cells.

This receptor was obtained from an adult with an advanced solid tumor such as melanoma, head and neck, liver or kidney cancer. The sample consisted of CD4+ or CD8+ T cells sorted from blood, taken in a trial of the OX40 agonist ivuxolimab. The chain joins TRBV6-1 to TRBJ1-1, and TRBD1 aligns with 7 junction nucleotides. The CDR3 loop reads CASSLTGQVSFF. In nucleotides, the sequence is TGTGCCAGCAGTTTAACCGGACAGGTGTCTTTCTTT.